This record concerns one T cell receptor beta chain sequence. Its antigen is undetermined. The read falls 3 residues short of the CDR3 end, and the missing part is taken from the germline J gene. TCR beta CDR3 amplified by multiplex PCR from roughly 1,300 ng genomic DNA. TCRdb keeps only in-frame clones here, not all; method: immunoSEQ multiplex PCR. This table lists 40,000 or so clones. The sample belongs to a study of T cells in women clearing cervical HPV infection. Turning to the study itself: Women with histologically confirmed HPV16-related CIN3 or worse, 2 with invasive cancer, served as cases. Blood came at first lesion visit for cases, post-clearance for controls.

The germline V gene encodes CDR1 MGHRA and CDR2 YSYEKL. V was shortened by 0 bases and J by 6 bases, with 9 bases between the two germline ends. The length of the CDR3 is 15 residues. General study points: Effector/memory and HPV-specific T cells were not isolated, and association timing is unknown.

This sequence originates from a woman between 18 and 69 years old with a cervical HPV16 infection that either progressed to CIN3+ or cleared (not recorded which). This rearrangement joins TRBV4-1 to TRBJ1-6, with D maybe TRBD1 (5 bases). The sequenced sample consisted of blood buffy coat. The CDR3 DNA, read in part, is TGCGCCAGCAGCCAAGAGGCAGGGCTTAATTCACCC. It codes for CASSQEAGLNSP. The entire CDR3 protein reads CASSQEAGLNSPLHF.